This TCR beta chain was recovered during a study of OX40 agonist ivuxolimab in advanced cancers. Study-wide context: As their treatment, patients were administered ivuxolimab, an agonistic anti-OX40 (CD134) antibody.

Turning to this clone: As yet, its antigen is unknown.

The data were produced by immunoSEQ multiplex PCR, yet TCRdb's version contains in-frame clones alone and is incomplete. This sample has some 98,000 clones, with around 87% found just once. The V gene's germline CDR1 is SQVTM and CDR2 ANQGSEA. This CDR3 has 13 residues. V was shortened by 6 bases and J by 3 bases, with 14 bases between the two germline ends. Study outcomes and limitations: CD8+ T cells were the subset that, on average, had more expanded clones than CD4+. Clonal expansion in partial responders at 0.1-3.0 mg/kg ranked among the lowest.

This receptor was identified in an adult with an advanced solid tumor such as melanoma, head and neck, liver or kidney cancer. This specimen was CD4+ or CD8+ T cells sorted from blood, taken in a trial of the OX40 agonist ivuxolimab. The chain couples TRBV29-1 to TRBJ1-1; D unclear. The CDR3 DNA reads as TGCAGCGTGGAACTACACGGTGACACTGAAGCTTTCTTT. It is translated as CSVELHGDTEAFF.